This TCR beta chain is drawn from a study of T-cell reconstitution after alpha-beta-depleted transplantation in children. Regarding the study as a whole: Reportedly, only several hundred clones from non-depleted graft cells drove alpha-beta T-cell counts at about two months. The main origin of T-cell counts and diversity one year after transplant was newly produced T cells. After transplant, high TCRbeta diversity at day 60 in some patients arose from surviving recipient T cells and thymic progenitors.

This CDR3 has 14 amino acids. Germline V gene lookup returns CDR1 MDHEN and CDR2 SYDVKM. Trimming pared 8 bases from V and 3 bases from J, leaving 13 bases between. As for this clonotype: Antigen: not known.

A library of TCRbeta sequences, prepared with unique molecular identifiers, was generated. TCRdb itself ran the PCR reads through MiXCR, one entry per CDR3 protein. The sample includes roughly 50,000 distinct CDR3 sequences, 44% of them seen just once. The TCR originated in a male patient aged 10 to 17 who had a stem cell transplant for acute lymphoblastic leukemia, so the T cells may come from the graft donor. The sequenced sample was PBMCs, mostly from graft donor cells, obtained 360 days after TCRalphabeta/CD19-depleted stem cell transplant. The rearrangement links TRBV28 to TRBJ2-2; TRBD2 is a possible D gene (5 bases). The CDR3 protein is CASVRGFYTGELFF. As DNA, the CDR3 is TGTGCCAGCGTCCGGGGATTTTACACCGGGGAGCTGTTTTTT. The variable domain in full, completed from reference TRBV28 and TRBJ2-2, reads DVKVTQSSRYLVKRTGEKVFLECVQDMDHENMFWYRQDPGLGLRLIYFSYDVKMKEKGDIPEGYSVSREKKERFSLILESASTNQTSMYLCASVRGFYTGELFFGEGSRLTVL.